These T cell receptor beta chains were read from a single sample in a study of beta chain features in type 1 diabetes. Only in-frame clones appear in the TCRdb table, and some are missing; sequencing was by immunoSEQ multiplex PCR. Among some 140,000 clones listed, around a tenth were seen once. Sequencing used central memory CD4+ T cells from blood. Receptors were obtained from a man in his late teens or twenties in good health. The CDR3 runs from the conserved cysteine through the conserved F or W. A D gene is named only where the DNA matches it firmly. Not every row has a clone size; where given, it reads once, few, many or a size class.

V: TRBV6-1; J: TRBJ1-2; size: .; D: .; CDR3: CASSHGGVYGYTF; DNA: TGTGCCAGCAGTCACGGGGGTGTCTATGGCTACACCTTC
V: TRBV30; J: TRBJ2-3; size: .; D: .; CDR3: CAWSVGRDTQYF; DNA: TGTGCCTGGAGTGTCGGCAGGGATACGCAGTATTTT
V: TRBV15; J: TRBJ1-5; size: .; D: .; CDR3: CATSNQRFQPQHF; DNA: TGTGCCACCAGCAACCAGAGGTTTCAGCCCCAGCATTTT
V: TRBV7-2; J: TRBJ1-3; size: .; D: .; CDR3: CASSLGQGNTIYF; DNA: TGTGCCAGCAGCTTGGGCCAGGGAAACACCATATATTTT
V: TRBV11-3; J: TRBJ2-3; size: few; D: .; CDR3: CASSLGATDTQYF; DNA: TGTGCCAGCAGCTTAGGCGCGACAGATACGCAGTATTTT
V: TRBV28; J: TRBJ2-3; size: .; D: .; CDR3: CASSLPRDLDTDTQYF; DNA: TGTGCCAGCAGTTTGCCCAGGGATTTGGACACAGATACGCAGTATTTT
V: TRBV7-2; J: TRBJ2-7; size: few; D: TRBD1; CDR3: CASTPGQGLYEQYF; DNA: TGTGCCAGCACCCCGGGACAGGGTCTTTACGAGCAGTACTTC
V: TRBV30; J: TRBJ2-1; size: few; D: TRBD2; CDR3: CAWSPKGLAYNEQFF; DNA: TGTGCCTGGAGTCCAAAGGGACTAGCCTACAATGAGCAGTTCTTC
V: TRBV5-1; J: TRBJ1-4; size: few; D: .; CDR3: CASSFRALNEKLFF; DNA: TGCGCCAGCAGCTTCAGGGCACTCAATGAAAAACTGTTTTTT
V: TRBV7-8; J: TRBJ2-1; size: few; D: TRBD2; CDR3: CASSLALAGGQQFF; DNA: TGTGCCAGCAGCTTAGCTTTAGCGGGGGGCCAGCAGTTCTTC
V: TRBV7-6; J: TRBJ2-1; size: few; D: .; CDR3: CASSWANNEQFF; DNA: TGTGCCAGCAGTTGGGCCAACAATGAGCAGTTCTTC
V: TRBV7-8; J: TRBJ1-6; size: .; D: TRBD1; CDR3: CASSADREAPLHF; DNA: TGTGCCAGCAGCGCCGACAGGGAAGCACCCCTCCACTTT
V: TRBV25-1; J: TRBJ1-5; size: few; D: TRBD1; CDR3: CASADRDLQPQHF; DNA: TGTGCCAGCGCAGACAGGGATCTTCAGCCCCAGCATTTT
V: TRBV5-1; J: TRBJ2-1; size: .; D: TRBD1; CDR3: CASSSGQGIFDEQFF; DNA: TGCGCCAGCAGCTCTGGACAGGGTATTTTCGATGAGCAGTTCTTC
V: TRBV5-1; J: TRBJ2-6; size: many; D: .; CDR3: CASSLTPDRASGANVLTF; DNA: TGCGCCAGCAGCCTCACGCCGGACAGAGCCTCTGGGGCCAACGTCCTGACTTTC
V: TRBV18; J: TRBJ1-1; size: .; D: .; CDR3: CASSDTLDEAFF; DNA: TGTGCCAGCTCTGACACCTTGGATGAAGCTTTCTTT
V: TRBV5-1; J: TRBJ2-3; size: few; D: TRBD2; CDR3: CASSSGTSGGPSTDTQYF; DNA: TGCGCCAGCAGCTCCGGGACTAGCGGGGGGCCTAGCACAGATACGCAGTATTTT
V: TRBV23-1; J: TRBJ2-2; size: .; D: .; CDR3: CASSQSTQRAGSTPGELFF; DNA: TGCGCCAGCAGTCAATCAACCCAGAGGGCTGGGTCAACACCCGGGGAGCTGTTTTTT
V: TRBV7-2; J: TRBJ1-5; size: many; D: TRBD1; CDR3: CASSSPDRGQPQHF; DNA: TGTGCCAGCAGCTCACCGGACAGGGGGCAGCCCCAGCATTTT
V: TRBV18; J: TRBJ1-5; size: .; D: TRBD1; CDR3: CASSPGQGALNQPQHF; DNA: TGTGCCAGCTCACCCGGACAGGGGGCATTGAATCAGCCCCAGCATTTT
V: TRBV5-4; J: TRBJ2-1; size: many; D: .; CDR3: CASSGQYNEQFF; DNA: TGTGCCAGCAGCGGACAGTACAATGAGCAGTTCTTC
V: TRBV15; J: TRBJ1-5; size: .; D: .; CDR3: CASIGEGFNQPQHF; DNA: TGTGCCAGCATAGGGGAGGGTTTCAATCAGCCCCAGCATTTT
V: TRBV2; J: TRBJ2-7; size: few; D: .; CDR3: CASRDSTSSYEQYF; DNA: TGTGCCAGTAGGGACTCTACGAGCTCCTACGAGCAGTACTTC
V: TRBV4-3; J: TRBJ1-3; size: .; D: TRBD1; CDR3: CASSRQGSGNTIYF; DNA: TGCGCCAGCAGCCGACAGGGGTCTGGAAACACCATATATTTT
V: TRBV19; J: TRBJ2-4; size: .; D: .; CDR3: CASNRAGPKNIQYF; DNA: TGTGCCAGTAATAGGGCAGGGCCCAAAAACATTCAGTACTTC
V: TRBV20-1; J: TRBJ1-2; size: few; D: .; CDR3: CSATTYYGYTF; DNA: TGCAGTGCCACCACTTACTATGGCTACACCTTC
V: TRBV5-4; J: TRBJ2-2; size: .; D: .; CDR3: CASSSPVLNTGELFF; DNA: TGTGCCAGCAGCTCGCCAGTCTTGAACACCGGGGAGCTGTTTTTT
V: TRBV7-2; J: TRBJ2-1; size: few; D: TRBD2; CDR3: CASSLASGGEFF; DNA: TGTGCCAGCAGCTTAGCGAGCGGGGGGGAGTTCTTC
V: TRBV5-6; J: TRBJ2-5; size: few; D: TRBD1; CDR3: CASSELGTGGKGETQYF; DNA: TGTGCCAGCAGCGAGCTGGGGACAGGGGGTAAGGGAGAGACCCAGTACTTC
V: TRBV7-7; J: TRBJ2-5; size: .; D: TRBD2; CDR3: CASSFSGPQETQYF; DNA: TGTGCCAGCAGCTTTAGCGGGCCACAAGAGACCCAGTACTTC
V: TRBV18; J: TRBJ1-6; size: .; D: .; CDR3: CASSPSDRSSYNSPLHF; DNA: TGTGCCAGCTCACCCTCCGACAGGAGCTCCTATAATTCACCCCTCCACTTT
V: TRBV11-2; J: TRBJ2-5; size: few; D: TRBD2; CDR3: CASSRRLAGQETQYF; DNA: TGTGCCAGCAGCCGTAGACTAGCTGGGCAAGAGACCCAGTACTTC
V: TRBV19; J: TRBJ1-1; size: .; D: .; CDR3: CASSIQYHTEAFF; DNA: TGTGCCAGTAGTATACAGTACCACACTGAAGCTTTCTTT
V: TRBV28; J: TRBJ2-1; size: .; D: .; CDR3: CASSLAWIAGRGQFF; DNA: TGTGCCAGCAGTTTAGCCTGGATAGCAGGACGGGGGCAGTTCTTC
V: TRBV18; J: TRBJ2-3; size: few; D: .; CDR3: CASSPYTDTQYF; DNA: TGTGCCAGCTCACCTTACACAGATACGCAGTATTTT
V: TRBV7-2; J: TRBJ2-7; size: few; D: TRBD1; CDR3: CASSSPGTGTYEQYF; DNA: TGTGCCAGCAGCTCCCCCGGGACAGGGACCTACGAGCAGTACTTC
V: TRBV6-5; J: TRBJ1-2; size: .; D: TRBD1; CDR3: CASFKGANDYGYTF; DNA: TGTGCCAGCTTTAAGGGGGCGAATGACTATGGCTACACCTTC
V: TRBV30; J: TRBJ1-5; size: .; D: TRBD1; CDR3: CAWSALDRVLSNQPQHF; DNA: TGTGCCTGGAGTGCACTGGACAGGGTCCTTTCCAATCAGCCCCAGCATTTT
V: TRBV7-8; J: TRBJ2-5; size: few; D: .; CDR3: CASAENGWQETQYF; DNA: TGTGCCAGCGCCGAAAACGGGTGGCAAGAGACCCAGTACTTC
V: TRBV5-1; J: TRBJ2-4; size: once; D: .; CDR3: CASTLGEALAKNIQYF; DNA: TGCGCCAGCACTTTAGGGGAGGCACTAGCCAAAAACATTCAGTACTTC
V: TRBV11-2; J: TRBJ1-2; size: .; D: .; CDR3: CASSLGALSYTF; DNA: TGTGCCAGCAGCTTAGGAGCATTAAGCTACACCTTC
V: TRBV27; J: TRBJ1-2; size: .; D: .; CDR3: CASSLSIQGFYGYTF; DNA: TGTGCCAGCAGTTTATCGATTCAGGGGTTCTATGGCTACACCTTC
V: TRBV7-2; J: TRBJ2-5; size: few; D: .; CDR3: CASSLRRLAETQYF; DNA: TGTGCCAGCAGCTTAAGGAGGCTAGCTGAGACCCAGTACTTC
V: TRBV15; J: TRBJ2-1; size: .; D: .; CDR3: CATSRGSGAQYNEQFF; DNA: TGTGCCACCAGCAGAGGTAGCGGTGCCCAATACAATGAGCAGTTCTTC
V: TRBV19; J: TRBJ2-2; size: .; D: TRBD1; CDR3: CASSATGSGELFF; DNA: TGTGCCAGTAGTGCGACAGGGTCGGGGGAGCTGTTTTTT
V: TRBV5-1; J: TRBJ1-2; size: few; D: TRBD1; CDR3: CASREGADYGYTF; DNA: TGCGCCAGCAGAGAGGGGGCGGACTATGGCTACACCTTC
V: TRBV4-2; J: TRBJ2-5; size: .; D: .; CDR3: CASSQDGRGGPRETQYF; DNA: TGTGCCAGCAGCCAAGATGGGAGGGGGGGCCCGAGGGAGACCCAGTACTTC
V: TRBV2; J: TRBJ1-5; size: few; D: .; CDR3: CASSDRDNQPQHF; DNA: TGTGCCAGCAGTGACAGGGACAATCAGCCCCAGCATTTT
V: TRBV5-5; J: TRBJ2-2; size: few; D: .; CDR3: CASSLGTGTNTGELFF; DNA: TGTGCCAGCAGCTTGGGAACCGGGACGAACACCGGGGAGCTGTTTTTT
V: TRBV18; J: TRBJ1-1; size: .; D: .; CDR3: CASSLVRGDTEAFF; DNA: TGTGCCAGCTCACTAGTGCGGGGGGACACTGAAGCTTTCTTT
V: TRBV30; J: TRBJ2-5; size: .; D: TRBD1; CDR3: CAWDRGRWETQYF; DNA: TGTGCCTGGGACAGGGGGCGCTGGGAGACCCAGTACTTC
V: TRBV30; J: TRBJ2-1; size: few; D: TRBD2; CDR3: CAWSVVGGDEQFF; DNA: TGTGCCTGGAGTGTGGTGGGGGGGGATGAGCAGTTCTTC
V: TRBV7-2; J: TRBJ1-6; size: .; D: .; CDR3: CASSQPGESPLHF; DNA: TGTGCCAGCAGCCAACCCGGGGAGTCACCCCTCCACTTT
V: TRBV25-1; J: TRBJ1-2; size: .; D: .; CDR3: CASSEAGAYGYTF; DNA: TGTGCCAGCAGTGAAGCGGGAGCGTATGGCTACACCTTC
V: TRBV9; J: TRBJ2-6; size: .; D: .; CDR3: CASSALSSGANVLTF; DNA: TGTGCCAGCAGCGCGCTGAGCTCTGGGGCCAACGTCCTGACTTTC
V: TRBV2; J: TRBJ2-7; size: few; D: .; CDR3: CASRGDIFSYEQYF; DNA: TGTGCCAGCAGAGGGGACATCTTTTCCTACGAGCAGTACTTC
V: TRBV11-2; J: TRBJ2-1; size: .; D: .; CDR3: CASSLKGRGINEQFF; DNA: TGTGCCAGCAGCTTAAAGGGACGGGGGATCAATGAGCAGTTCTTC
V: TRBV19; J: TRBJ1-2; size: few; D: TRBD1; CDR3: CASRMTGANYGYTF; DNA: TGTGCCAGTAGGATGACAGGGGCAAACTATGGCTACACCTTC
V: TRBV5-1; J: TRBJ1-1; size: .; D: TRBD1; CDR3: CASSWGGQDTEAFF; DNA: TGCGCCAGCAGCTGGGGAGGACAGGACACTGAAGCTTTCTTT
V: TRBV7-2; J: TRBJ2-6; size: many; D: TRBD2; CDR3: CASSLSAGAGANVLTF; DNA: TGTGCCAGCAGCTTAAGCGCGGGGGCTGGGGCCAACGTCCTGACTTTC